These 27 T cell receptor beta chains share one sample of origin, sequenced in a study of shared clonotypes between healthy human individuals. Data came from immunoSEQ multiplex PCR; TCRdb stores just in-frame clones and leaves some out. This table holds 2.3 million or so clones, more than 85% found once. Sequenced: naive CD4+ T cells from PBMCs. Documented subset: CD45RA+ positively selected. These receptors were collected from a man aged 18 to 30 in good health. Some clones in this sample may be carry-over from other donors' samples.

A few counts support this clone. J is TRBJ1-1 and V is TRBV29-1, with a tentative D call TRBD1 (5 bases). Per germline, CDR1 SQVTM and CDR2 ANQGSEA. CDR3 size: 12 residues. V shed 7 bases and J shed 4 bases, with 13 bases lying between them. CDR3 DNA: TGCAGCGGGAGACAGATCGGCACTGAAGCTTTCTTT. Amino acid sequence: CSGRQIGTEAFF.

CDR3 loop: CASSEGTSFPDTQYF. For the CDR3, the DNA is TGCGCCAGCAGCGAGGGGACTAGTTTTCCAGATACGCAGTATTTT. The chain links TRBV5-1 to TRBJ2-3; 8 bases fit TRBD2. CDR1 and CDR2 from the germline V gene are SGHRS and YFSETQ. The length of the CDR3 is 15 residues. Losses at the gene ends were 4 bases for V and 4 bases for J; bases not matched to a gene: 8. Using reference TRBV5-1 and TRBJ2-3 for the parts outside the CDR3, the full variable domain is KAGVTQTPRYLIKTRGQQVTLSCSPISGHRSVSWYQQTPGQGLQFLFEYFSETQRNKGNFPGRFSGRQFSNSRSEMNVSTLELGDSALYLCASSEGTSFPDTQYFGPGTRLTVL.

The chain uses TRBV7-9 and TRBJ2-3, with 8 positions matching TRBD2. This CDR3 comprises 17 residues. Germline CDR1 is SEHNR and CDR2 is FQNEAQ (reference sequence). V lost 2 bases and J lost 2; bases outside the gene matches: 9. The CDR3 reads CASSLRLAGLFTDTQYF. The CDR3 DNA sequence: TGTGCCAGCAGCTTACGGCTAGCGGGCCTGTTCACAGATACGCAGTATTTT. Looking up the rest from reference TRBV7-9 and TRBJ2-3 gives the full variable domain: DTGVSQNPRHKITKRGQNVTFRCDPISEHNRLYWYRQTLGQGPEFLTYFQNEAQLEKSRLLSDRFSAERPKGSFSTLEIQRTEQGDSAMYLCASSLRLAGLFTDTQYFGPGTRLTVL.

J is TRBJ2-7 and V is TRBV7-2; maybe TRBD2 (6 bases). The CDR3 consists of 14 residues. V lost 5 bases, J lost 0 bases, and 11 bases lay in between. Germline V gene lookup returns CDR1 SGHTA and CDR2 FQGNSA. CDR3 DNA: TGTGCCAGCAGCACAAGGAGGGGCTCCTACGAGCAGTACTTC. This codes for CASSTRRGSYEQYF.

V usage is TRBV7-9 and J usage is TRBJ2-5; 10 nucleotides line up with TRBD1. V lost 0 bases and J lost 3; bases outside the gene matches: 4. The CDR3 covers 16 residues. Germline V gives CDR1 SEHNR, CDR2 FQNEAQ (reference sequence). CDR3 loop: CASSLALGQGKETQYF. The CDR3 DNA follows: TGTGCCAGCAGCTTAGCGCTGGGACAGGGGAAAGAGACCCAGTACTTC.

This chain links TRBV27 with TRBJ2-3, with D unresolved. The CDR3 consists of 14 residues. Deletions cut 2 bases from V and 4 bases from J, with 10 bases between. Per germline, CDR1 MNHEY and CDR2 SMNVEV (reference sequence). The CDR3 reads CASSLLAGPDTQYF. DNA of the CDR3: TGTGCCAGCAGTTTACTGGCAGGCCCAGATACGCAGTATTTT.

This clone was found once. This chain uses TRBV25-1 with TRBJ2-7; no firm D call. The CDR3 is 12 residues long. Per germline, CDR1 MGHDK and CDR2 SYGVNS. The ends were cut back, 8 bases at V and 2 bases at J, with 10 bases in the middle. The CDR3 spells CASRTAAYEQYF. CDR3 DNA sequence: TGTGCCAGCCGGACCGCAGCCTACGAGCAGTACTTC.

This clone was seen a handful of times. The rearrangement links TRBV7-2 to TRBJ2-1, with 11 bases aligning to TRBD2. CDR1 is SGHTA and CDR2 is FQGNSA in the germline V gene. V lost 4 bases, J lost 9 bases, and 11 bases stayed unmatched. This CDR3 is built from 16 residues. This CDR3 reads CASSYPGLAGGGEQFF. Here the CDR3 DNA reads TGTGCCAGCAGCTACCCCGGGCTAGCGGGAGGCGGTGAGCAGTTCTTC.

The chain links TRBV6-1 to TRBJ2-4, with a tentative D call TRBD2 (5 bases). The length of the CDR3 is 13 residues. Germline-derived CDR1 and CDR2 are MNHNS and SASEGT. V lost 3 bases and J 8 bases, leaving 11 bases between the germline ends. DNA for the CDR3: TGTGCCAGCAGTGAGTCACGGGGATACATTCAGTACTTC. Translation: CASSESRGYIQYF.

This chain connects TRBV7-3 to TRBJ2-7; a weak D match, TRBD2 (7 bases). The V end was cut by 5 bases, the J end by 5 bases, with 22 bases between. Germline V lookup: CDR1 SGHTA, CDR2 FQGTGA. The CDR3 loop spans 16 amino acids. CDR3 DNA sequence: TGTGCCAGCAGCCCCGTCGGGGGGCCCCAACCCCACGAGCAGTACTTC. Encoded protein: CASSPVGGPQPHEQYF.

The chain uses TRBV2 and TRBJ2-7; TRBD2 matches 11 bases. The V and J ends lost 4 bases and 3 bases, in that order; junction bases with no gene match: 5. Germline V lookup: CDR1 SNHLY, CDR2 FYNNEI. The CDR3 runs to 15 residues. The CDR3 reads CASSVLAGGNYEQYF. CDR3 nucleotides: TGTGCCAGCAGTGTGCTAGCGGGAGGTAACTACGAGCAGTACTTC. The full variable domain, completed using reference TRBV2 and TRBJ2-7, is EPEVTQTPSHQVTQMGQEVILRCVPISNHLYFYWYRQILGQKVEFLVSFYNNEISEKSEIFDDQFSVERPDGSNFTLKIRSTKLEDSAMYFCASSVLAGGNYEQYFGPGTRLTVT.

This clone occurred once. J is TRBJ2-7 and V is TRBV7-9; weak D call: TRBD1 (7 bases). Germline lookup yields CDR1 SEHNR and CDR2 FQNEAQ (reference sequence). CDR3 length: 19 amino acids. V shed 5 bases and J shed 2 bases, with 28 bases lying between them. In nucleotides, the CDR3 is TGTGCCAGCAGCCATCCAAGACAGGGTGCCGGTAGCGGTACCTACGAGCAGTACTTC. This sequence encodes CASSHPRQGAGSGTYEQYF. The whole variable domain, filled in from reference TRBV7-9 and TRBJ2-7, reads DTGVSQNPRHKITKRGQNVTFRCDPISEHNRLYWYRQTLGQGPEFLTYFQNEAQLEKSRLLSDRFSAERPKGSFSTLEIQRTEQGDSAMYLCASSHPRQGAGSGTYEQYFGPGTRLTVT.

The chain links TRBV5-5 to TRBJ1-5; D unclear. The germline CDR1 and CDR2 sequences are SGHKS and YYEKEE (reference sequence). The length of the CDR3 is 15 residues. The V end lost 4 bases, the J end lost 1 base, and 12 bases lay between the germline ends. CDR3 loop: CASSVGPGSNQPQHF. CDR3 coding DNA: TGTGCCAGCAGCGTTGGGCCCGGGAGCAATCAGCCCCAGCATTTT.

The chain joins TRBV4-3 to TRBJ1-1; D is perhaps TRBD1 (5 bases). CDR1 LGHNA and CDR2 YSLEER come from the germline V gene. This CDR3 comprises 13 residues. With 3 bases removed from V and 5 bases from J, the gap between germline ends came to 10 bases. The CDR3 is CASSHPGGTEAFF. The CDR3 coding sequence is TGCGCCAGCAGCCACCCGGGGGGGACTGAAGCTTTCTTT.

This clone was observed a single time. This chain connects TRBV7-2 to TRBJ2-3, with 11 bases fitting TRBD2. The CDR3 has 16 residues. V shed 6 bases and J 4 bases; nucleotides not matched to a gene: 9. Per germline, CDR1 SGHTA and CDR2 FQGNSA. The CDR3 protein is CASRAIAGGPPDTQYF. DNA for the CDR3: TGTGCCAGCAGGGCCATAGCGGGAGGGCCCCCAGATACGCAGTATTTT.

V gene TRBV5-1 combines with J gene TRBJ1-4; D call uncertain. Germline assignment: CDR1 SGHRS and CDR2 YFSETQ. Trimming took off 0 bases at V and 4 bases at J, with 4 bases between the two ends. This CDR3 has 13 amino acids. The CDR3 coding sequence is TGCGCCAGCAGCTTGGGCCATAATGAAAAACTGTTTTTT. Its protein product is CASSLGHNEKLFF.

This clone was recorded once. The chain joins TRBV10-3 to TRBJ2-7, with 9 bases aligning to TRBD1. V trimming: 5 bases; J trimming: 0 bases; junction bases outside the gene matches: 8. Germline V gene sequence: CDR1 ENHRY, CDR2 SYGVKD. The CDR3 length is 16 residues. The CDR3 DNA is TGTGCCATCAGTTTTCCCCCGGGACAGGGCTCCTACGAGCAGTACTTC. Residues: CAISFPPGQGSYEQYF.

V and J are TRBV9 and TRBJ1-1, with TRBD1 as a possible D gene (6 bases). CDR3 length: 11 amino acids. CDR1 is SGDLS and CDR2 is YYNGEE in the germline V gene. The germline V and J ends were trimmed by 3 bases and 8 bases, with 8 bases remaining between them. CDR3 DNA sequence: TGTGCCAGCAGCGCCGGGACAGAAGCTTTCTTT. It yields the protein CASSAGTEAFF.

This chain uses TRBV2 with TRBJ2-5, with a tentative D call TRBD1 (5 bases). The CDR3 length is 12 residues. Deletions cut 6 bases from V and 5 bases from J, with 10 bases between. Germline CDR1 and CDR2: SNHLY and FYNNEI. The CDR3 nucleotides are TGTGCCAGCAGGGAAAGGGGTGAGACCCAGTACTTC. It codes for CASRERGETQYF.

This sequence joins TRBV27 and TRBJ2-3, with D maybe TRBD2 (6 bases). CDR1 and CDR2 (germline): MNHEY, SMNVEV (reference sequence). Between the trimmed V and J ends, which lost 4 bases and 4 bases, there was a span of 18 bases. The CDR3 has 16 residues. Written as DNA, the CDR3 is TGTGCCAGCAGTTCCCTACCGGAGGGGAGCGCAGATACGCAGTATTTT. Translated, it gives CASSSLPEGSADTQYF.

J is TRBJ1-2 and V is TRBV4-1; D is ambiguous. The CDR3 has 15 amino acids. The germline V and J ends were trimmed by 1 base and 2 bases, with 11 bases remaining between them. The germline V gene has CDR1 MGHRA and CDR2 YSYEKL. CDR3 sequence (DNA): TGCGCCAGCAGCCAAGGAGGCAGGACGAACTATGGCTACACCTTC. It codes for CASSQGGRTNYGYTF.

The rearrangement uses TRBV7-3 and TRBJ2-3; 10 bases map to TRBD1. From germline, CDR1 is SGHTA and CDR2 FQGTGA. The CDR3 contains 15 residues. V lost 5 bases and J lost 2; bases outside the gene matches: 4. In DNA form, the CDR3 reads TGTGCCAGCAGCCTAGGGACAGGGGACACAGATACGCAGTATTTT. It yields the protein CASSLGTGDTDTQYF.

This chain links TRBV9 with TRBJ2-1; TRBD1 aligns across 9 bases. CDR3 length: 15 residues. CDR1 and CDR2 from the germline V gene are SGDLS and YYNGEE. V shed 4 bases, J shed 4 bases, and the junction held 6 bases outside the gene matches. For the CDR3, the DNA is TGTGCCAGCAGCACCCGGGACAGGGTTTACAATGAGCAGTTCTTC. Translation gives CASSTRDRVYNEQFF.

The chain couples TRBV29-1 to TRBJ1-2; 7 positions agree with TRBD1. Trimming cost V 4 bases and J 8 bases; bases outside gene matches: 4. From germline, CDR1 is SQVTM and CDR2 ANQGSEA. This CDR3 has 11 amino acids. The CDR3, as DNA: TGCAGCGTTGGGGGGACAGAGGGCTACACCTTC. This gives the protein CSVGGTEGYTF.

V and J are TRBV7-2 and TRBJ2-2, with D perhaps being TRBD1 or TRBD2 (5 bases each). Trimming stripped 7 bases from V and 5 bases from J, with 14 bases between. Germline V gene lookup returns CDR1 SGHTA and CDR2 FQGNSA. This CDR3 is built from 14 residues. The CDR3 DNA follows: TGTGCCAGCACCTTCATGGGGGAGACCGGGGAGCTGTTTTTT. Residues: CASTFMGETGELFF.

This sequence joins TRBV28 and TRBJ2-5; D call uncertain. The DNA matches TRBJ2-7 better at its end, which makes the J call doubtful. The germline V gene has CDR1 MDHEN and CDR2 SYDVKM. This CDR3 spans 15 amino acids. The CDR3 nucleotides are TGTGCCAGCACCCACCTGTCGGACCGCCCCTACGAGCAGTACTTC. It specifies CASTHLSDRPYEQYF.

In the case of this clone: The junction does not match germline at one end; this may be a read error. The CDR3 loop reads CASSVADGTGGKSEKLFF. CDR3 nucleotides: TGTGCCAGCAGCGTAGCAGACGGGACAGGGGGCAAAAGTGAAAAACTGTTTTTT. This chain uses TRBV7-9 with TRBJ1-4; 12 positions match TRBD1. The CDR3 loop spans 18 amino acids. Germline CDR1 and CDR2: SEHNR and FQNEAQ (reference sequence).